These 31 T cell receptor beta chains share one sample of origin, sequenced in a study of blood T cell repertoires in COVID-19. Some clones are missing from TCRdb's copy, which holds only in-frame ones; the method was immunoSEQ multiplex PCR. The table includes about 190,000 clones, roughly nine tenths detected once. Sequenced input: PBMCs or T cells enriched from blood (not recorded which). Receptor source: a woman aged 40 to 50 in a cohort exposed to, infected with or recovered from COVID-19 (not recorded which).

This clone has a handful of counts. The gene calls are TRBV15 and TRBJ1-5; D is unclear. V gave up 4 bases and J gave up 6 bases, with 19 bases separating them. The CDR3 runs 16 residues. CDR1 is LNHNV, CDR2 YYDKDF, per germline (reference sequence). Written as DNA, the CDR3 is TGTGCCACCAGCACCGACCTGTCGGGAAGGAGTCAGCCCCAGCATTTT. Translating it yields CATSTDLSGRSQPQHF.

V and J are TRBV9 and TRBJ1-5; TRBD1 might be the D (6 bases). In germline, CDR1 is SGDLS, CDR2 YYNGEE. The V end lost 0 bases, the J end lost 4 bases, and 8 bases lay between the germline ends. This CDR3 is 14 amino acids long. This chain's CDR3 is CASSVGGQNQPQHF. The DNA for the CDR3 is TGTGCCAGCAGCGTAGGGGGACAAAATCAGCCCCAGCATTTT.

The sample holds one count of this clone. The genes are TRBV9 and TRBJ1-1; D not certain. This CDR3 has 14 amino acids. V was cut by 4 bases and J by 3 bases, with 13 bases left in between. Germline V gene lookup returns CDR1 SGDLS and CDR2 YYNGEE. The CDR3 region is CASSPSAGHTEAFF. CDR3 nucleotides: TGTGCCAGCAGCCCCTCGGCTGGGCACACTGAAGCTTTCTTT.

The DNA for the CDR3 is TGTGCCAGCACCTTCGGCAACAGGGGATCTAACTATGGCTACACCTTC. This gives the protein CASTFGNRGSNYGYTF. The V call is TRBV5-6, the J call TRBJ1-2; 7 positions match TRBD1. The CDR3 consists of 16 residues. The junction had 11 bases not matched to a gene; V was cut back by 6 bases and J by 0 bases. Germline assignment: CDR1 SGHDT and CDR2 YYEEEE.

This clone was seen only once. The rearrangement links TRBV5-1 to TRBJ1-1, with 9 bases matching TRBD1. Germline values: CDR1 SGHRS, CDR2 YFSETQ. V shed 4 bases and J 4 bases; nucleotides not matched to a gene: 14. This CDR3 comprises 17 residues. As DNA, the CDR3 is TGCGCCAGCAGCGCTCCGGGACAGGGTCGGTGGGGCACTGAAGCTTTCTTT. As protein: CASSAPGQGRWGTEAFF.

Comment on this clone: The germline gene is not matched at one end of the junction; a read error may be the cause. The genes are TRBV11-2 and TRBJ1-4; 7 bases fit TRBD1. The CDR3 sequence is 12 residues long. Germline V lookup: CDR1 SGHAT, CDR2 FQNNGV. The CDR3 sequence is CASSTRQGKRIF. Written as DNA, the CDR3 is TGTGCCAGCAGCACCAGACAGGGAAAGCGAATTTTT.

The CDR3 spells CASSGTGNSYNEQFF. As DNA, the CDR3 is TGTGCCAGCAGTGGGACAGGGAACTCCTACAATGAGCAGTTCTTC. The gene calls are TRBV28 and TRBJ2-1; 9 bases are a match to TRBD1. The CDR3 has 15 residues. Germline V lookup: CDR1 MDHEN, CDR2 SYDVKM. Losses at the gene ends were 5 bases for V and 0 bases for J; bases not matched to a gene: 2.

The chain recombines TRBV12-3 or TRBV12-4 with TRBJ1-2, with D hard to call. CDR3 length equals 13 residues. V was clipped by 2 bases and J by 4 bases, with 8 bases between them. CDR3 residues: CASSLLLRYGYTF. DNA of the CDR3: TGTGCCAGCAGTTTATTACTACGCTATGGCTACACCTTC.

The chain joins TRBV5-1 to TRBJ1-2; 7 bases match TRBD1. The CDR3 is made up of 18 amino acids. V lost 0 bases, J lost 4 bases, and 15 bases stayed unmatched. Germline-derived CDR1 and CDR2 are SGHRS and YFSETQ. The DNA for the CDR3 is TGCGCCAGCAGCTTGGTCCCTGACAGGGCCCCCTATGTCTATGGCTACACCTTC. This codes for CASSLVPDRAPYVYGYTF.

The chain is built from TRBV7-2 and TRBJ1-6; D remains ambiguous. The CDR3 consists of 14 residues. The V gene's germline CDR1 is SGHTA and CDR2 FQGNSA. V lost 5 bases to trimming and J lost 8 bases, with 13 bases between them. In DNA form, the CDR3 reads TGTGCCAGCAGCCGCATTCGGCGGCATTCACCCCTCCACTTT. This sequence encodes CASSRIRRHSPLHF. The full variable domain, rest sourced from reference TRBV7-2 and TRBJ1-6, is GAGVSQSPSNKVTEKGKDVELRCDPISGHTALYWYRQSLGQGLEFLIYFQGNSAPDKSGLPSDRFSAERTGGSVSTLTIQRTQQEDSAVYLCASSRIRRHSPLHFGNGTRLTVT.

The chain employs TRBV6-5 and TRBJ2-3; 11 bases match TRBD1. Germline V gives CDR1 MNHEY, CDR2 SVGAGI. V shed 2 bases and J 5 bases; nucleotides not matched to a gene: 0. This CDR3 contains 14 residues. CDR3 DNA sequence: TGTGCCAGCAGTTACGGGACAGGGGGAGATACGCAGTATTTT. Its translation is CASSYGTGGDTQYF.

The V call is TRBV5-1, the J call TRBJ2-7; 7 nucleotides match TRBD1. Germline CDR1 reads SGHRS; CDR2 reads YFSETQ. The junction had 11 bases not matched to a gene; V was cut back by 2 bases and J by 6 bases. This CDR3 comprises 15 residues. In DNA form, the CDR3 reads TGCGCCAGCAGCTTCCGGGACAGAGAATCGGGCGAGCAGTACTTC. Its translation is CASSFRDRESGEQYF.

CDR3 residues: CATSREPSVGTQYF. The CDR3, as DNA: TGTGCCACCAGCAGAGAGCCCAGCGTCGGTACGCAGTATTTT. V gene TRBV15 combines with J gene TRBJ2-3; D is unclear. V shed 0 bases and J shed 8 bases, with 12 bases lying between them. Per germline, CDR1 LNHNV and CDR2 YYDKDF (reference sequence). The CDR3 has 14 residues.

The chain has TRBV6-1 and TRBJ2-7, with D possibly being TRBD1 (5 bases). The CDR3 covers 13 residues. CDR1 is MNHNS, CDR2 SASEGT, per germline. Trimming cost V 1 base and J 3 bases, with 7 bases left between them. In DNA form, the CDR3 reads TGTGCCAGCAGTGAAGGCAGGGACTACGAGCAGTACTTC. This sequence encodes CASSEGRDYEQYF.

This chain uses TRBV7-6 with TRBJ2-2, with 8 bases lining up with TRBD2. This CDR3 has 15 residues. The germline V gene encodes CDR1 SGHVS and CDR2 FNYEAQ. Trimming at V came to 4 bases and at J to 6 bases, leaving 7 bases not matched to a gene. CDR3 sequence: CASSWGTSPPGELFF. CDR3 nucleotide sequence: TGTGCCAGCAGCTGGGGGACTAGTCCCCCCGGGGAGCTGTTTTTT. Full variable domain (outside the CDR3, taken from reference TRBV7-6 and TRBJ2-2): GAGVSQSPRYKVTKRGQDVALRCDPISGHVSLYWYRQALGQGPEFLTYFNYEAQQDKSGLPNDRFSAERPEGSISTLTIQRTEQRDSAMYRCASSWGTSPPGELFFGEGSRLTVL.

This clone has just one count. Here the CDR3 reads CASSLGGDGNQPQHF. CDR3 sequence (DNA): TGTGCCAGCAGCTTAGGGGGGGACGGCAATCAGCCCCAGCATTTT. This chain uses TRBV7-6 with TRBJ1-5, with D maybe TRBD1 (5 bases). The germline gives CDR1 SGHVS, CDR2 FNYEAQ. This CDR3 comprises 15 residues. V shed 1 base and J shed 2 bases, with 9 bases lying between them.

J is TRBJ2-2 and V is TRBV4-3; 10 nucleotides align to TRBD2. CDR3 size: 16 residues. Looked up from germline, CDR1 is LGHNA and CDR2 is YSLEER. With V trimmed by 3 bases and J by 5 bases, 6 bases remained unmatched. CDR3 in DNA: TGCGCCAGCAGCCAGGAGCGGGAGGGCTGGACCGGGGAGCTGTTTTTT. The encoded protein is CASSQEREGWTGELFF.

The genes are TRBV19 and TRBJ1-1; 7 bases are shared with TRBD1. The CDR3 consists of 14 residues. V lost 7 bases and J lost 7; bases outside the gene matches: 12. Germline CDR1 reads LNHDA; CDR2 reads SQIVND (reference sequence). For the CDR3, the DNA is TGTGCCAGTAAGACCTGGACAGGTGATAATGAAGCTTTCTTT. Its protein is CASKTWTGDNEAFF. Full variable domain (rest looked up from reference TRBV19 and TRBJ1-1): DGGITQSPKYLFRKEGQNVTLSCEQNLNHDAMYWYRQDPGQGLRLIYYSQIVNDFQKGDIAEGYSVSREKKESFPLTVTSAQKNPTAFYLCASKTWTGDNEAFFGQGTRLTVV.

CDR3 nucleotide sequence: TGTGCCAGCAGCCCAGGGACTAGCGGGGGGGCGGCGCAGTTCTTC. Its protein product is CASSPGTSGGAAQFF. V usage is TRBV7-6 and J usage is TRBJ2-1; 16 nucleotides agree with TRBD2. J was trimmed by 12 bases and V by 5 bases; bases with no gene match: 7. Germline V gene data show CDR1 as SGHVS and CDR2 as FNYEAQ. The CDR3 runs to 15 residues.

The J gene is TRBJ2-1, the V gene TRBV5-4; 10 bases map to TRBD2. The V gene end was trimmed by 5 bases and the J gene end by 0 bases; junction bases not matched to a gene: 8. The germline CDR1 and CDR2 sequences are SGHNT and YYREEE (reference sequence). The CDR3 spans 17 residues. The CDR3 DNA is TGTGCCAGCAGTCGACCCACTAGCGGGGCCTCCTACAATGAGCAGTTCTTC. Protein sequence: CASSRPTSGASYNEQFF.

The CDR3 DNA is TGCGCCAGCAGCCTAAGGACAGGGGGCGCCTACAATGAGCAGTTCTTC. Protein sequence: CASSLRTGGAYNEQFF. The rearrangement links TRBV4-1 to TRBJ2-1; 11 bases map to TRBD1. The germline CDR1 and CDR2 sequences are MGHRA and YSYEKL. The trim removed 4 bases at V and 2 bases at J, leaving 4 bases unmatched. This CDR3 has 16 residues.

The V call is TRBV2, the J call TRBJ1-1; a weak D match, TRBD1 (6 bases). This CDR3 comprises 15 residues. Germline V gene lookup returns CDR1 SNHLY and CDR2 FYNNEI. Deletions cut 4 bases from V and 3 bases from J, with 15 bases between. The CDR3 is CASSVRGGGDTEAFF. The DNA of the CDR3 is TGTGCCAGCAGTGTCAGGGGAGGGGGGGACACTGAAGCTTTCTTT.

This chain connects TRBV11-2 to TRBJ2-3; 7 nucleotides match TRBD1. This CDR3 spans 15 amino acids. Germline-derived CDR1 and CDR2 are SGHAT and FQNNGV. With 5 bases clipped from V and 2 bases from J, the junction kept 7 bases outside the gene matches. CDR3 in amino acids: CASSRPGQVTDTQYF. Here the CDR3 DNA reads TGTGCCAGCAGCCGACCCGGACAGGTCACAGATACGCAGTATTTT.

CDR3 sequence: CAWSPTGRNTIYF. The CDR3 nucleotides are TGTGCCTGGAGTCCCACAGGGAGAAACACCATATATTTT. V usage is TRBV30 and J usage is TRBJ1-3, with D tentatively TRBD1 (6 bases). The CDR3 spans 13 residues. Germline CDR1 is GTSNPN and CDR2 is SVGIG (reference sequence). V was trimmed by 2 bases and J by 5 bases, leaving 10 bases between them.

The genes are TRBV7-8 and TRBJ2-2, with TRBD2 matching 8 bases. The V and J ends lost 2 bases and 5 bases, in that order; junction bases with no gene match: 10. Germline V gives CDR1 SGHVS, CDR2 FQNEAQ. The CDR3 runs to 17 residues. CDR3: CASSLSSGRAGTGELFF. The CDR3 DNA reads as TGTGCCAGCAGCTTATCGTCCGGGAGGGCCGGGACCGGGGAGCTGTTTTTT.

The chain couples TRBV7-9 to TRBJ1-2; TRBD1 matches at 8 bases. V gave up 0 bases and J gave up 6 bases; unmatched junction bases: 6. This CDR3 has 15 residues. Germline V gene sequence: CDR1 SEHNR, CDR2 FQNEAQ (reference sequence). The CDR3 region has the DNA TGTGCCAGCAGCTTAGCCCTAGGACAGGGTGATGGCTACACCTTC. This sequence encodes CASSLALGQGDGYTF.

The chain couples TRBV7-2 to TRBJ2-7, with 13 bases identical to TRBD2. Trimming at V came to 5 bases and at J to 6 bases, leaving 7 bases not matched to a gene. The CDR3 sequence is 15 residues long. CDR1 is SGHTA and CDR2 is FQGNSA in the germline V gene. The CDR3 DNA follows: TGTGCCAGCAGCAGGACCGGGACTAGCGGGGTCGAGCAGTACTTC. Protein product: CASSRTGTSGVEQYF.

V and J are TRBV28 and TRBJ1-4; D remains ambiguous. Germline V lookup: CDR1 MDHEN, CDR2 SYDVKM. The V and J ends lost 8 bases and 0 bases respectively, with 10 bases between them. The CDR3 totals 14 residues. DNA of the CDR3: TGTGCCAGCGGAGGAGAGACAACTAATGAAAAACTGTTTTTT. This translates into CASGGETTNEKLFF. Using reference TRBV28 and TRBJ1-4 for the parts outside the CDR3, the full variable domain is DVKVTQSSRYLVKRTGEKVFLECVQDMDHENMFWYRQDPGLGLRLIYFSYDVKMKEKGDIPEGYSVSREKKERFSLILESASTNQTSMYLCASGGETTNEKLFFGSGTQLSVL.

The CDR3 DNA sequence: TGTGCCAGCAGCCAGTACGGGAGTCGTGAAGGGGAGCTGTTTTTT. It specifies CASSQYGSREGELFF. The genes are TRBV9 and TRBJ2-2; tentative D call: TRBD2 (6 bases). CDR1 and CDR2 from the germline V gene are SGDLS and YYNGEE. V lost 4 bases and J 8 bases, leaving 18 bases between the germline ends. The CDR3 runs 15 residues.

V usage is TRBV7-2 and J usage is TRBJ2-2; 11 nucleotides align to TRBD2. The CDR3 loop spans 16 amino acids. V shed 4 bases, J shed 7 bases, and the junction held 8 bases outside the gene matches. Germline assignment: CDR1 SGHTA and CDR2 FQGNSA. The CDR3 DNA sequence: TGTGCCAGCAGCTCACGGACTAGCGGGTCGCACGGGGAGCTGTTTTTT. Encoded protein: CASSSRTSGSHGELFF.

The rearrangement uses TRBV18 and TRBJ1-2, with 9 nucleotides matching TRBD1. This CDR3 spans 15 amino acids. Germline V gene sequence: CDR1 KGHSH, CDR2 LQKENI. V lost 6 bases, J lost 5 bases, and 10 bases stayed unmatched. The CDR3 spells CASSPTGGDRYGYTF. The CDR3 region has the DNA TGTGCCAGCTCCCCGACAGGGGGTGATCGGTATGGCTACACCTTC.